This T cell receptor (beta chain) was identified during a study of cytomegalovirus exposure and HLA in healthy donors. General study findings and limits: Later analysis placed DRB1 highest and HLA-C lowest in TCR association rates, which differed by HLA locus. In vitro work confirmed that three CMV-associated chains recognize CMV antigens. There were 150 to 200 TCR beta chains listed as cytomegalovirus-associated.

This CDR3 comprises 13 residues. Germline loops: CDR1 SEHNR, CDR2 FQNEAQ (reference sequence). V gave up 1 base and J gave up 3 bases, with 5 bases separating them. With 60 Vbeta and 13 Jbeta primers, the PCR was carried out. The protocol was immunoSEQ multiplex PCR, while the TCRdb copy is restricted to in-frame clones and leaves out a portion. This table holds 150,000 to 160,000 clones, approximately 85% found once. As for this clone: The antigen is not known.

This clonotype originated in a woman between 18 and 29 years old in good health and CMV-seronegative. Sequencing was carried out using PBMCs. The chain uses TRBV7-9 and TRBJ2-3; D call uncertain. CDR3 loop: CASSLDITDTQYF. DNA for the CDR3: TGTGCCAGCAGCTTAGATATAACAGATACGCAGTATTTT.